A selection of T cell receptor beta chains follows, all from one sample in a study of blood T cell repertoires in COVID-19. Here immunoSEQ multiplex PCR was the method, and the copy in TCRdb shows in-frame clones only, minus some. The profile shows fewer than 200,000 clones, 83% of them singletons. The specimen sequenced was PBMCs or T cells enriched from blood (not recorded which). All receptors derive from a woman aged 50 to 60 in a cohort exposed to, infected with or recovered from COVID-19 (not recorded which). Both conserved end residues are part of each CDR3. The order of the fields is J gene, V gene, clone size, D gene, CDR3 protein, CDR3 DNA. The D gene is left open where the match is weak. The size of a clone is reported for some rows only, either as once, few or many, or as a class for expanded clones.

>TRBJ1-5|TRBV27|.|.
CASSLNVLAGQPQHF
TGTGCCAGCAGTTTAAACGTTTTAGCGGGGCAGCCCCAGCATTTT
>TRBJ2-5|TRBV7-6|once|TRBD1
CASSLGYGTGQETQYF
TGTGCCAGCAGCTTAGGGTATGGGACAGGACAAGAGACCCAGTACTTC
>TRBJ2-1|TRBV7-8|.|TRBD2
CASSTYGLAGGYNEQFF
TGTGCCAGCAGCACCTACGGACTAGCGGGGGGCTACAATGAGCAGTTCTTC
>TRBJ1-2|TRBV7-2|.|TRBD1
CASSMGTALAYGYTF
TGTGCCAGCAGCATGGGGACAGCCTTGGCCTATGGCTACACCTTC
>TRBJ1-5|TRBV2|.|TRBD1
CASILGQGKNSNQPQHF
TGTGCCAGCATCCTAGGACAGGGGAAAAATAGCAATCAGCCCCAGCATTTT
>TRBJ1-2|TRBV5-1|.|.
CASSRQDPDGYTF
TGCGCCAGCAGTCGACAGGACCCTGATGGCTACACCTTC
>TRBJ2-7|TRBV7-2|.|TRBD1
CASSSDRASYEQYF
TGTGCCAGCAGCTCGGACAGGGCTAGCTACGAGCAGTACTTC
>TRBJ2-7|TRBV7-9|.|.
CASSFLGDEQYF
TGTGCCAGCAGTTTTCTAGGGGACGAGCAGTACTTC
>TRBJ2-4|TRBV10-3|.|.
CAINRGVYLTLAKNIQYF
TGTGCCATCAACCGGGGAGTCTACCTCACTCTAGCCAAAAACATTCAGTACTTC
>TRBJ2-7|TRBV2|.|.
CASSEAGLNYEQYF
TGTGCCAGCAGTGAAGCGGGGCTTAACTACGAGCAGTACTTC
>TRBJ2-3|TRBV4-2|.|.
CASKPLGTGQTDTQYF
TGTGCCAGCAAACCCTTGGGCACAGGACAAACAGATACGCAGTATTTT
>TRBJ1-1|TRBV6-5|few|TRBD1
CASSYSRQGSTEAFF
TGTGCCAGCAGTTACTCTAGACAGGGTTCCACTGAAGCTTTCTTT
>TRBJ2-2|TRBV7-2|.|TRBD2
CASRIAGPNTGELFF
TGTGCCAGCAGGATAGCGGGGCCGAACACCGGGGAGCTGTTTTTT
>TRBJ1-6|TRBV28|.|TRBD1
CASSSAGTGSSYNSPLHF
TGTGCCAGCAGTTCGGCCGGGACAGGGAGCTCCTATAATTCACCCCTCCACTTT
>TRBJ1-3|TRBV6-4|once|.
CASRSQFGTLSSGNTIYF
TGTGCCAGCAGATCACAATTCGGGACACTGAGCTCTGGAAACACCATATATTTT
>TRBJ2-3|TRBV18|.|.
CASSPTASTDTQYF
TGTGCCAGCTCACCAACTGCTAGCACAGATACGCAGTATTTT
>TRBJ2-7|TRBV28|.|.
CASSLPGTLFSYEQYF
TGTGCCAGCAGCTTACCCGGGACACTGTTCTCCTACGAGCAGTACTTC
>TRBJ1-5|TRBV28|.|.
CASSPLFGNQPQHF
TGTGCCAGCAGTCCCCTCTTTGGCAATCAGCCCCAGCATTTT
>TRBJ1-2|TRBV6-6|.|.
CASSSTTQGYGYTF
TGTGCCAGCAGTTCAACAACTCAGGGTTATGGCTACACCTTC
>TRBJ1-3|TRBV5-1|few|.
CASSLAGSGNTIYF
TGCGCCAGCAGCCTGGCCGGCTCTGGAAACACCATATATTTT
>TRBJ1-4|TRBV5-6|.|TRBD1
CASQTGAPNEKLFF
TGTGCCAGCCAAACAGGGGCTCCTAATGAAAAACTGTTTTTT
>TRBJ1-1|TRBV3-1/TRBV3-2|few|.
CASSREENTEAFF
TGTGCCAGCAGCCGGGAGGAGAACACTGAAGCTTTCTTT
>TRBJ1-6|TRBV10-3|once|TRBD1
CAISEPRQGANRRTPLHF
TGTGCCATCAGTGAGCCTCGACAGGGGGCGAATCGGAGGACACCCCTCCACTTT
>TRBJ2-4|TRBV7-8|once|.
CASSLYSGAAKNIQYF
TGTGCCAGCAGCTTATACAGCGGTGCGGCCAAAAACATTCAGTACTTC
>TRBJ1-5|TRBV18|.|TRBD1
CASSPSRTGGNQPQHF
TGTGCCAGCTCACCATCCCGGACAGGGGGCAATCAGCCCCAGCATTTT
>TRBJ2-7|TRBV10-3|.|TRBD2
CAISGSRASGSDEQYF
TGTGCCATCAGTGGCAGTAGGGCTAGCGGGAGTGACGAGCAGTACTTC
>TRBJ1-5|TRBV2|.|TRBD1
CASTKLDRGGQPQHF
TGTGCCAGCACCAAATTGGACAGGGGGGGGCAGCCCCAGCATTTT
>TRBJ2-2|TRBV20-1|.|.
CSASVSSVIGELFF
TGCAGTGCTAGTGTGTCTAGCGTGATCGGGGAGCTGTTTTTT
>TRBJ1-2|TRBV29-1|.|TRBD1
CSVVRTGYGYTF
TGCAGCGTTGTTCGGACAGGGTACGGCTACACCTTC
>TRBJ2-3|TRBV5-4|.|.
CASRMNLGAATHTDTQYF
TGTGCCAGCAGGATGAACCTGGGGGCGGCTACCCACACAGATACGCAGTATTTT
>TRBJ1-6|TRBV25-1|.|.
CASSGGTLYNSPLHF
TGTGCCAGCAGTGGTGGGACACTATATAATTCACCCCTCCACTTT
>TRBJ1-1|TRBV7-2|.|.
CASTRPGVGTEAFF
TGTGCCAGCACCCGACCCGGGGTGGGCACTGAAGCTTTCTTT
>TRBJ2-6|TRBV19|.|.
CASKGGSGANVLTF
TGTGCCAGTAAAGGGGGCTCTGGGGCCAACGTCCTGACTTTC
>TRBJ2-5|TRBV2|once|TRBD1
CASGVAGGETQYF
TGTGCCAGCGGAGTGGCAGGGGGAGAGACCCAGTACTTC
>TRBJ1-1|TRBV28|once|.
CASSTTHGGKGNTEAFF
TGTGCCAGCAGCACGACTCACGGGGGAAAGGGGAACACTGAAGCTTTCTTT
>TRBJ2-3|TRBV5-1|few|.
CASSLSTHGTDTQYF
TGCGCCAGCAGCTTATCTACGCACGGCACAGATACGCAGTATTTT
>TRBJ1-5|TRBV3-1/TRBV3-2|.|.
CASSQVSGTHSPKGFNQPQHF
TGTGCCAGCAGCCAAGTTTCCGGGACACACTCCCCCAAGGGATTCAATCAGCCCCAGCATTTT
>TRBJ2-3|TRBV18|.|TRBD2
CASSITPRLAGATHTDTQYF
TGTGCCAGCTCAATCACCCCTAGACTAGCGGGGGCTACCCACACAGATACGCAGTATTTT
>TRBJ1-4|TRBV4-2|.|TRBD1
CASSHLTGEEGEKLFF
TGTGCCAGCAGCCATCTAACAGGGGAGGAAGGTGAAAAACTGTTTTTT
>TRBJ2-7|TRBV6-5|.|.
CASSYQAESYEQYF
TGTGCCAGCAGTTACCAAGCGGAATCCTACGAGCAGTACTTC
>TRBJ2-1|TRBV23-1|.|TRBD2
CARRGGFVNEQFF
TGCGCCAGGCGGGGGGGTTTTGTAAATGAGCAGTTCTTC
>TRBJ2-7|TRBV5-4|few|.
CASSLGGTKRTYEQYF
TGTGCCAGCAGCTTGGGAGGGACAAAACGCACCTACGAGCAGTACTTC
>TRBJ2-5|TRBV23-1|.|TRBD1
CASSQSLTGGLDTQYF
TGCGCCAGCAGTCAATCTCTAACAGGGGGATTGGATACCCAGTACTTC
>TRBJ2-7|TRBV28|.|.
CASSFYRGLSSYEQYF
TGTGCCAGCAGTTTTTACCGCGGACTTAGCTCCTACGAGCAGTACTTC
>TRBJ2-7|TRBV19|once|.
CASSIQGEGDEQYF
TGTGCCAGTAGTATACAAGGGGAGGGGGACGAGCAGTACTTC
>TRBJ1-1|TRBV2|.|TRBD1
CASSATGTANTEAFF
TGTGCCAGCAGTGCCACCGGGACAGCCAACACTGAAGCTTTCTTT
>TRBJ2-1|TRBV6-4|.|.
CASQDRNNEQFF
TGTGCCAGCCAAGACAGAAACAATGAGCAGTTCTTC
>TRBJ2-5|TRBV24-1|.|.
CATSANQKGDGETQYF
TGTGCCACCAGTGCCAATCAAAAGGGGGATGGGGAGACCCAGTACTTC
>TRBJ2-7|TRBV10-2|.|.
CASSQGAEQYF
TGCGCCAGCAGCCAGGGCGCCGAGCAGTACTTC
>TRBJ1-4|TRBV7-9|.|.
CASIRQGPEKLFF
TGTGCCAGCATTCGGCAGGGCCCTGAAAAACTGTTTTTT